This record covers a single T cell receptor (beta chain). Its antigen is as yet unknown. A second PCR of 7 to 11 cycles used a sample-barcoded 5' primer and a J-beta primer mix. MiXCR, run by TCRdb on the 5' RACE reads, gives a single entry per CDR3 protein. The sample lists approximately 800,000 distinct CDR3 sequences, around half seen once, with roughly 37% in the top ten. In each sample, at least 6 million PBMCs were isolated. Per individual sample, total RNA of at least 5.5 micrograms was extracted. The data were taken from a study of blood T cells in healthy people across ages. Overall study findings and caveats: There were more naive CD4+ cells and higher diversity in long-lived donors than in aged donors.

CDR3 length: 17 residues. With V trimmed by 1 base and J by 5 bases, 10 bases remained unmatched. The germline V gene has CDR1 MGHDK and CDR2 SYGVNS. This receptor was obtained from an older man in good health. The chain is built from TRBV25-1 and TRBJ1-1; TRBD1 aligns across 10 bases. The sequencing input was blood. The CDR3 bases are TGTGCCAGCAGTGAATGGGACAGGGGCGCCAGTGGGACTGAAGCTTTCTTT. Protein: CASSEWDRGASGTEAFF.